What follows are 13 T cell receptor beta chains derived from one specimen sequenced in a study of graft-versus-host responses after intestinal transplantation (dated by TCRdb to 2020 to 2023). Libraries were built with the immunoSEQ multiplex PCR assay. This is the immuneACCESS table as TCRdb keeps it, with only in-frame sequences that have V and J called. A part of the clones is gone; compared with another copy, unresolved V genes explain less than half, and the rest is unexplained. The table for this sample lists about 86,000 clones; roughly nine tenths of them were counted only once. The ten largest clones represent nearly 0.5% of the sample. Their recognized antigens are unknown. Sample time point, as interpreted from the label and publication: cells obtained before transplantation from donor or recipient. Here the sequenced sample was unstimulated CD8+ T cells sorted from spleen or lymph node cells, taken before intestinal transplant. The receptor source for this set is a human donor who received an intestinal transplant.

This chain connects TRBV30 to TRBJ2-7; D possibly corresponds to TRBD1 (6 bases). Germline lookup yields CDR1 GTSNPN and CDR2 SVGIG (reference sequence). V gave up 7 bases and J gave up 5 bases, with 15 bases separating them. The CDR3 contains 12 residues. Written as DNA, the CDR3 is TGTGCCTTCGGGACACTATGGGACGAGCAGTACTTC. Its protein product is CAFGTLWDEQYF.

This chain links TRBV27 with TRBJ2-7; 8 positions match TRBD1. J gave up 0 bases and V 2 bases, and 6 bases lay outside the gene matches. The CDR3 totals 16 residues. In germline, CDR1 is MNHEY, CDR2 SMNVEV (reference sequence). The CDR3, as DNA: TGTGCCAGCAGTTTAGCCACAGGGGGATTCTCCTACGAGCAGTACTTC. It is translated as CASSLATGGFSYEQYF.

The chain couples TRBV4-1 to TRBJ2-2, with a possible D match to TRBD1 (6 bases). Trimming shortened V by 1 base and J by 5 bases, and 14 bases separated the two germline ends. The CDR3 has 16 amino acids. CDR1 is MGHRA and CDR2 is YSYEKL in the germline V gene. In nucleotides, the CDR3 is TGCGCCAGCAGCCAAGCCCATCAGGGGATAACCGGGGAGCTGTTTTTT. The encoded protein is CASSQAHQGITGELFF.

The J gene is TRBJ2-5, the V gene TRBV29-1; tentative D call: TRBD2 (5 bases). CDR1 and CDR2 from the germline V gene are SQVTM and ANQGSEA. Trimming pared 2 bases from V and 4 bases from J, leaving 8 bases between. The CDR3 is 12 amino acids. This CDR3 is CSVEPGVETQYF. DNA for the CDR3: TGCAGCGTTGAACCCGGGGTAGAGACCCAGTACTTC.

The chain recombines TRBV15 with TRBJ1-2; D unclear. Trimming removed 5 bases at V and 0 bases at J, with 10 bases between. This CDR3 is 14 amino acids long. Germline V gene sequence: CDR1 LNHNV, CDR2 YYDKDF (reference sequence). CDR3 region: CATSEAESNYGYTF. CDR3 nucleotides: TGTGCCACCAGCGAGGCAGAGTCTAACTATGGCTACACCTTC.

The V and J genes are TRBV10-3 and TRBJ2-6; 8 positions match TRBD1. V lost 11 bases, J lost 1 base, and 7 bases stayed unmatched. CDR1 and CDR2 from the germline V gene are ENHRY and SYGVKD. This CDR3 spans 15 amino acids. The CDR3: CAAGTGNSGANVLTF. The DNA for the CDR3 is TGTGCCGCCGGGACAGGCAATTCTGGGGCCAACGTCCTGACTTTC.

The CDR3 loop reads CASRDSYEQYF. Written as DNA, the CDR3 is TGTGCCAGTAGGGACAGCTACGAGCAGTACTTC. The gene calls are TRBV19 and TRBJ2-7, with TRBD1 as a possible D gene (6 bases). Germline CDR1 LNHDA, CDR2 SQIVND (reference sequence). Trimming took off 6 bases at V and 3 bases at J, with 6 bases between the two ends. The CDR3 runs 11 residues.

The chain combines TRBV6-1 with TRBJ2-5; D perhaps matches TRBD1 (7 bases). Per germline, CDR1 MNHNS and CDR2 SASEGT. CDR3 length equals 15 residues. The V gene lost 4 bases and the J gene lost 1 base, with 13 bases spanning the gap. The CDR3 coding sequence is TGTGCCAGCAGTGTTTCCAGGGGGGCCCAAGAGACCCAGTACTTC. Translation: CASSVSRGAQETQYF.

CDR3 bases: TGTGCCAGCTCCCTCGGGGTAGCGGGGTGGAATGAGCAGTTCTTC. Translated: CASSLGVAGWNEQFF. This rearrangement joins TRBV18 to TRBJ2-1, with TRBD2 matching 8 bases. This CDR3 has 15 amino acids. J was trimmed by 7 bases and V by 6 bases; bases with no gene match: 11. The germline V gene has CDR1 KGHSH and CDR2 LQKENI.

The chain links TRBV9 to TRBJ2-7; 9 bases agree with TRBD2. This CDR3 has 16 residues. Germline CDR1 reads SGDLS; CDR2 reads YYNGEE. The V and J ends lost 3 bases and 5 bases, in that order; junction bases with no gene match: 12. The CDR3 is CASSATGAGGPHEQYF. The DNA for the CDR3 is TGTGCCAGCAGCGCCACCGGGGCGGGAGGGCCCCACGAGCAGTACTTC.

CDR3 nucleotide sequence: TGCGCCAGCAGCTCGGCTTTAACCGGGACAGGGTATGGGTGGACTGAAGCTTTCTTT. This encodes CASSSALTGTGYGWTEAFF. The chain uses TRBV5-1 and TRBJ1-1, with 9 nucleotides matching TRBD1. V was pared by 3 bases and J by 5 bases, with 20 bases of the junction left unmatched. This CDR3 spans 19 amino acids. Germline CDR1 and CDR2: SGHRS and YFSETQ.

The CDR3 reads CAWAPGGPLEAFF. The DNA of the CDR3 is TGTGCCTGGGCCCCAGGGGGTCCCCTTGAAGCTTTCTTT. The chain links TRBV30 to TRBJ1-1; 7 positions agree with TRBD1. The CDR3 runs to 13 residues. J lost 7 bases, V lost 5 bases, and 10 bases had no gene match. The germline V gene encodes CDR1 GTSNPN and CDR2 SVGIG (reference sequence).

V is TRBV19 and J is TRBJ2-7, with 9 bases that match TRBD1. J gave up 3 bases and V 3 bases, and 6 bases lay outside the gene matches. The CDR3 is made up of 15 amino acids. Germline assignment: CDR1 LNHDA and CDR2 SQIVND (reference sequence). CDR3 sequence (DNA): TGTGCCAGTAGTATGGCCCGGGACAGGGACTACGAGCAGTACTTC. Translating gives CASSMARDRDYEQYF.